The clone carrying this TCR beta chain was recorded many times. Its antigen is not known. This sample is part of a study of T cells after yellow fever vaccination. Study-wide points: Weaker, the secondary response had a peak occurring faster, on day 5 versus 15.

TCRdb reanalysed the 5' RACE reads using MiXCR and keeps one entry per CDR3 protein. The sample has around 590,000 distinct CDR3 sequences; around 12% are singletons. The starting material was PBMCs, obtained on the day of the yellow fever booster vaccination. The TCR was taken from a man aged 30 to 45 who received the YFV17D yellow fever vaccine.

CDR3 residues: CASRPGQGWNEQYF. DNA for the CDR3: TGTGCCAGTAGACCGGGACAGGGGTGGAACGAGCAGTACTTC. This chain connects TRBV19 to TRBJ2-7, with 10 bases lining up with TRBD1. Per the germline V gene, CDR1 is LNHDA and CDR2 is SQIVND (reference sequence). V dropped 6 bases and J dropped 5; count of bases not matched to a gene: 7. The length of the CDR3 is 14 residues.